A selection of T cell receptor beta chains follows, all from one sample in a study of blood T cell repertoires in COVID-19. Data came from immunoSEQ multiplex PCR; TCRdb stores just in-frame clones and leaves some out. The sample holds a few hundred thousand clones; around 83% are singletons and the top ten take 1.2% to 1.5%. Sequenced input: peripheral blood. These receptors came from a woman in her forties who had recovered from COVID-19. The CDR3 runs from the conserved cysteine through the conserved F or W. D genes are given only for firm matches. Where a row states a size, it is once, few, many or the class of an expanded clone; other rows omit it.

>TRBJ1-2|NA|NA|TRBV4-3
TGCGCCAGCAGCCAAGACAGGGGCCTTGGCTACACCTTC
CASSQDRGLGYTF
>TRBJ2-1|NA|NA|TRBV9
TGTGCCAGCAGCGTAGGCGCGGGGCTTTACAATGAGCAGTTCTTC
CASSVGAGLYNEQFF
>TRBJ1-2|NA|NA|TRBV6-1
TGTGCCAGCAGAGACACAGGGAGCCTGCGTGGCTACACCTTC
CASRDTGSLRGYTF
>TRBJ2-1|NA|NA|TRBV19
TGTGCCAGTAGATCGCGCGCGGGGAACTCCTACAATGAGCAGTTCTTC
CASRSRAGNSYNEQFF
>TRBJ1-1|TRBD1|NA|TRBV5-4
TGTGCCAGCAGCATAGGACAGGGCACTGAAGCTTTCTTT
CASSIGQGTEAFF
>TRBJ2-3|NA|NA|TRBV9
TGTGCCAGCAGCGGGACGTCGGGGGGCACAGATACGCAGTATTTT
CASSGTSGGTDTQYF
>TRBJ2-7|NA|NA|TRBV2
TGTGCCAGCAGTGAAGGGGGGGGCAGCTCCTACGAGCAGTACTTC
CASSEGGGSSYEQYF
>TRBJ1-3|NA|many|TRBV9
TGTGCCAGCAGCGCCGCCCAGGTATACGGAAACACCATATATTTT
CASSAAQVYGNTIYF
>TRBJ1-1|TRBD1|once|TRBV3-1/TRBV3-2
TGTGCCAGCAGCCAAGGGGGACAGTGGTTTATAATGAACACTGAAGCTTTCTTT
CASSQGGQWFIMNTEAFF
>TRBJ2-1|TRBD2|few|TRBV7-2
TGTGCCAGCAGCACCCAGTTGGCGGGGGACAATGAGCAGTTCTTC
CASSTQLAGDNEQFF
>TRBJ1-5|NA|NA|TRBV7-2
TGTGCCAGCAGCTCACAAGGGGCCGACAATCAGCCCCAGCATTTT
CASSSQGADNQPQHF
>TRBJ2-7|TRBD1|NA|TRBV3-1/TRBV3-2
TGTGCCAGCAGCCCACGACAGGGGGCCTTCCAGAAATACTCCTACGAGCAGTACTTC
CASSPRQGAFQKYSYEQYF
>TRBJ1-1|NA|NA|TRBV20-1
TGCAGTGCTAGAGATCAACGGGGGGCTTTCTTT
CSARDQRGAFF
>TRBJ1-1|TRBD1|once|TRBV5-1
TGCGCCAGCAGATACCCCGGGACAGGGGACAGGAACACTGAAGCTTTCTTT
CASRYPGTGDRNTEAFF
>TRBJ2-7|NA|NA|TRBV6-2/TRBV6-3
TGTGCCAGCAGTTACTCCAGTGCGGACAGCTCCTACGAGCAGTACTTC
CASSYSSADSSYEQYF
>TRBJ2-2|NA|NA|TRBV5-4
TGTGCCAGCAGGATAACAGGGAACACCGGGGAGCTGTTTTTT
CASRITGNTGELFF
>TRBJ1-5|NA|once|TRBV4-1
TGCGCCAGCAGCCAAGAGGAGGTTAGTAGGCCCCAGCATTTT
CASSQEEVSRPQHF
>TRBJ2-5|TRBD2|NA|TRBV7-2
TGTGCCAGCAGCTCCCAGTCCAGCGGGACCTCCCAAGAGACCCAGTACTTC
CASSSQSSGTSQETQYF
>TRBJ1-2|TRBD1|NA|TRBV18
TGTGCCAGCTCGAGCATTCCCCAGGGGGCGGACTATGGCTACACCTTC
CASSSIPQGADYGYTF
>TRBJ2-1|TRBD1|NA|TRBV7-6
TGTGCCAGCAGCCCCAGCCGCCCAGGGGGAGTGAATGAGCAGTTCTTC
CASSPSRPGGVNEQFF
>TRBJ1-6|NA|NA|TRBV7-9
TGTGCCAGCAGAGAATTCAGGGCTTTGAATTCACCCCTCCACTTT
CASREFRALNSPLHF
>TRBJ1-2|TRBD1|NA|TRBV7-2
TGTGCCAGCAGCTTAGTAGGACAGGGGGCGAATGGCTACACCTTC
CASSLVGQGANGYTF
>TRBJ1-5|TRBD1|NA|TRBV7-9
TGTGCCAGCAGTCGCGGACAGGGACATCAGCCCCAGCATTTT
CASSRGQGHQPQHF
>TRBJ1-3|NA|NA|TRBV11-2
TGTGCCAGCAGCTCACAAGGAAACACCATATATTTT
CASSSQGNTIYF
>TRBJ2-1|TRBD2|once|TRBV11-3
TGTGCCAGCAGCTTAGTCGGGGGGGGACACAATGAGCAGTTCTTC
CASSLVGGGHNEQFF
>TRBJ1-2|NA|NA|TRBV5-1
TGCGCCAGCAGCTTAGCGGGCGACTATGGCTACACCTTC
CASSLAGDYGYTF
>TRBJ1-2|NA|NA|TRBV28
TGTGCCAGCAGTTTGTCCTACAGGGAGTATGGCTACACCTTC
CASSLSYREYGYTF
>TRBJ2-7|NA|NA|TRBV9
TGTGCCAGCAGCGTACTATCGGGATCCGAGCAGTACTTC
CASSVLSGSEQYF
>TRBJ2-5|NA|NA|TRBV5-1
TGCGCCAGCAGCTTGCTACTCGGGGGAGAGACCCAGTACTTC
CASSLLLGGETQYF
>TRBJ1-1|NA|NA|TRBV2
TGTGCCAGCTGTGTGATGGGGGGCACTGAAGCTTTCTTT
CASCVMGGTEAFF
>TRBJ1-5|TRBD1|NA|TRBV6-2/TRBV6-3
TGTGCCAGCAGTCACCAGACAGGGGGCCATCAGCCCCAGCATTTT
CASSHQTGGHQPQHF
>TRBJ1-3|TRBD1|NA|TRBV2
TGTGCCAGCAGTGAATGGGACAGGGCTGGAAACACCATATATTTT
CASSEWDRAGNTIYF
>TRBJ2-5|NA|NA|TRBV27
TGTGCCAGCAGTTTATGGGGAGCGAGTTCTGGGGAGACCCAGTACTTC
CASSLWGASSGETQYF
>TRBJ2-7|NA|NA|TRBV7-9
TGTGCCAGCAGCTCCGACTGGGACTCAAAAGGCTCCTACGAGCAGTACTTC
CASSSDWDSKGSYEQYF
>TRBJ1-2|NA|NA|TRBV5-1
TGCGCCAGCAGCTTGGGAAGGGGTGGAAACTATGGCTACACCTTC
CASSLGRGGNYGYTF
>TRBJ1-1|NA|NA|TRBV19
TGTGCCAGTACGTCGCCGGGGAGCACTGAAGCTTTCTTT
CASTSPGSTEAFF
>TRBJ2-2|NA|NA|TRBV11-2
TGTGCCAGCAGTCTAAATCCCGGGGGCACCGGGGAGCTGTTTTTT
CASSLNPGGTGELFF
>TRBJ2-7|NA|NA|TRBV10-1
TGCGCCAGCAGTGAGACAGTTTCCTACGAGCAGTACTTC
CASSETVSYEQYF